A single sample gave rise to the 21 T cell receptor beta chains below, sequenced in a study of cytomegalovirus exposure and HLA in healthy donors. With 60 Vbeta and 13 Jbeta primers, the PCR was carried out. The method was immunoSEQ multiplex PCR; TCRdb's version includes in-frame clones alone and lacks a portion of them. This sample's clone table lists about 160,000 clones. Sequencing was done on a sample of PBMCs. These receptor sequences come from a woman aged 55-69 years in good health and CMV-seronegative.

The CDR3: CASIRAGLAYEQYF. The CDR3 nucleotides are TGTGCCAGCATCCGAGCGGGGCTTGCCTACGAGCAGTACTTC. The chain carries TRBV2 and TRBJ2-7; TRBD2 matches at 7 bases. The V and J ends lost 7 bases and 2 bases, in that order; junction bases with no gene match: 8. CDR1 is SNHLY and CDR2 is FYNNEI in the germline V gene. The CDR3 spans 14 residues.

This chain links TRBV7-3 with TRBJ2-1; 10 nucleotides line up with TRBD2. The CDR3 contains 15 residues. Per germline, CDR1 SGHTA and CDR2 FQGTGA. J lost 0 bases, V lost 5 bases, and 1 base had no gene match. CDR3 amino acids: CASSPSGSSYNEQFF. As DNA, the CDR3 is TGTGCCAGCAGCCCTAGCGGGAGCTCCTACAATGAGCAGTTCTTC.

This sequence joins TRBV6-5 and TRBJ1-6; D gene uncertain. Germline lookup yields CDR1 MNHEY and CDR2 SVGAGI. CDR3 size: 15 residues. Trimming left V 7 bases short and J 4 bases short, with 14 bases between. The CDR3 sequence is CASMQVATYNSPLHF. Here the CDR3 DNA reads TGTGCCAGCATGCAGGTGGCAACTTATAATTCACCCCTCCACTTT.

The CDR3 reads CASSLALGGQETQYF. CDR3 sequence (DNA): TGTGCCAGCAGCTTAGCCCTAGGGGGACAAGAGACCCAGTACTTC. This chain uses TRBV7-2 with TRBJ2-5; D is possibly TRBD1 (6 bases). CDR1 is SGHTA, CDR2 FQGNSA, per germline. The CDR3 extends over 15 amino acids. Trimming left V 0 bases short and J 2 bases short, with 10 bases between.

The chain couples TRBV12-5 to TRBJ2-5; D gene uncertain. Germline assignment: CDR1 LGHNT and CDR2 FRNRAP. The CDR3 runs 14 residues. The V and J ends lost 1 base and 5 bases respectively, with 11 bases between them. CDR3 region: CASGLGPFGETQYF. The CDR3 nucleotides are TGTGCTAGTGGTTTGGGACCGTTCGGGGAGACCCAGTACTTC.

V and J are TRBV10-3 and TRBJ1-1; perhaps TRBD1 as D (5 bases). Between the trimmed V and J ends, which lost 10 bases and 1 base, there was a span of 13 bases. Germline V gene lookup returns CDR1 ENHRY and CDR2 SYGVKD. The CDR3 loop spans 13 amino acids. The CDR3 is CATSEQGNTEAFF. In DNA, the CDR3 is TGTGCCACCAGCGAGCAGGGGAACACTGAAGCTTTCTTT.

The chain links TRBV5-1 to TRBJ2-2, with D tentatively TRBD2 (6 bases). This CDR3 has 17 residues. Germline CDR1 and CDR2: SGHRS and YFSETQ. The germline V and J ends were trimmed by 4 bases and 0 bases, with 16 bases remaining between them. The CDR3 region has the DNA TGCGCCAGCAGCCCGCCGGGTGCGGGGCCGAACACCGGGGAGCTGTTTTTT. Translation gives CASSPPGAGPNTGELFF.

This chain joins TRBV28 and TRBJ2-7; 8 nucleotides match TRBD1. Trimming at V came to 3 bases and at J to 5 bases, leaving 12 bases not matched to a gene. Germline CDR1 MDHEN, CDR2 SYDVKM. The CDR3 contains 16 residues. The CDR3 coding sequence is TGTGCCAGCAGTTTCACCCCGGACAGGGAAAGCGACGAGCAGTACTTC. This encodes CASSFTPDRESDEQYF.

The chain uses TRBV19 and TRBJ1-3, with TRBD1 matching over 9 bases. CDR1 and CDR2 (germline): LNHDA, SQIVND (reference sequence). Trimming removed 3 bases from V and 0 bases from J; junction bases left unmatched: 6. The CDR3 spans 17 residues. The CDR3 DNA follows: TGTGCCAGTAGTATGGGGACAGGGAGGCTCTCTGGAAACACCATATATTTT. Protein sequence: CASSMGTGRLSGNTIYF.

V is TRBV6-1 and J is TRBJ1-2; 7 nucleotides agree with TRBD1. This CDR3 has 16 residues. Per the germline V gene, CDR1 is MNHNS and CDR2 is SASEGT. V shed 3 bases, J shed 4 bases, and the junction held 11 bases outside the gene matches. The CDR3, as DNA: TGTGCCAGCAGTGATCTCAATAGGGGGCTGGGCTATGGCTACACCTTC. This translates into CASSDLNRGLGYGYTF.

V usage is TRBV15 and J usage is TRBJ2-7; D gene ambiguous. With 5 bases removed from V and 5 bases from J, the gap between germline ends came to 13 bases. This CDR3 has 13 residues. Germline values: CDR1 LNHNV, CDR2 YYDKDF (reference sequence). The CDR3 here is CATSRRADNEQYF. The CDR3 nucleotides read TGTGCCACCAGCCGTCGAGCTGACAACGAGCAGTACTTC. The full variable domain, in which reference TRBV15 and TRBJ2-7 provide the parts outside the CDR3, is DAMVIQNPRYQVTQFGKPVTLSCSQTLNHNVMYWYQQKSSQAPKLLFHYYDKDFNNEADTPDNFQSRRPNTSFCFLDIRSPGLGDTAMYLCATSRRADNEQYFGPGTRLTVT.

The DNA of the CDR3 is TGTGCCAGCAGTCCCGGGACTCAGTTCATCGATGAGCAGTTCTTC. Its translation is CASSPGTQFIDEQFF. V usage is TRBV7-7 and J usage is TRBJ2-1; maybe TRBD2 (6 bases). CDR1 is SSHAT, CDR2 FNYEAQ, per germline (reference sequence). The V end lost 6 bases, the J end lost 8 bases, and 20 bases lay between the germline ends. CDR3 size: 15 residues.

V usage is TRBV18 and J usage is TRBJ2-7; 7 bases are a match to TRBD1. This CDR3 comprises 14 residues. The germline V gene has CDR1 KGHSH and CDR2 LQKENI. With 3 bases clipped from V and 3 bases from J, the junction kept 5 bases outside the gene matches. The chain's CDR3 is CASSPGAGGYEQYF. CDR3 DNA sequence: TGTGCCAGCTCACCTGGAGCAGGGGGCTACGAGCAGTACTTC.

This chain connects TRBV18 to TRBJ2-7; 8 bases agree with TRBD1. The germline V gene encodes CDR1 KGHSH and CDR2 LQKENI. The CDR3 totals 14 residues. Trimming at V came to 6 bases and at J to 6 bases, leaving 10 bases not matched to a gene. The CDR3 region is CASSQRTGTGEQYF. In DNA, the CDR3 is TGTGCCAGCTCCCAGAGAACAGGGACAGGCGAGCAGTACTTC.

The chain carries TRBV5-6 and TRBJ2-6; 10 nucleotides align to TRBD1. Per germline, CDR1 SGHDT and CDR2 YYEEEE. V dropped 2 bases and J dropped 1; count of bases not matched to a gene: 9. This CDR3 has 19 amino acids. CDR3 region: CASSFYRTGGISGANVLTF. In DNA form, the CDR3 reads TGTGCCAGCAGCTTTTATAGGACAGGGGGAATATCTGGGGCCAACGTCCTGACTTTC. The whole variable domain, filled in from reference TRBV5-6 and TRBJ2-6, reads DAGVTQSPTHLIKTRGQQVTLRCSPKSGHDTVSWYQQALGQGPQFIFQYYEEEERQRGNFPDRFSGHQFPNYSSELNVNALLLGDSALYLCASSFYRTGGISGANVLTFGAGSRLTVL.

The CDR3 DNA sequence: TGTGCCAGCAGCTTCCGGACAGGGGGTTTTGATGGCTACACCTTC. This sequence encodes CASSFRTGGFDGYTF. The chain combines TRBV5-4 with TRBJ1-2; 10 positions match TRBD1. The ends lost 2 bases at V and 6 bases at J; junction bases unmatched: 7. The CDR3 sequence is 15 residues long. CDR1 is SGHNT, CDR2 YYREEE, per germline (reference sequence). Based on the CDR3 plus reference TRBV5-4 and TRBJ1-2, the full variable domain is ETGVTQSPTHLIKTRGQQVTLRCSSQSGHNTVSWYQQALGQGPQFIFQYYREEENGRGNFPPRFSGLQFPNYSSELNVNALELDDSALYLCASSFRTGGFDGYTFGSGTRLTVV.

The gene calls are TRBV10-1 and TRBJ2-3; no clear D gene. The ends were cut back, 6 bases at V and 2 bases at J, with 9 bases in the middle. CDR3 length equals 13 residues. CDR1 WNHNN and CDR2 SYGVQD come from the germline V gene (reference sequence). CDR3 loop: CASRATTTDTQYF. The CDR3, as DNA: TGCGCCAGCAGAGCAACTACCACAGATACGCAGTATTTT.

This chain links TRBV5-1 with TRBJ2-7, with 9 nucleotides matching TRBD2. Germline CDR1 is SGHRS and CDR2 is YFSETQ. The ends lost 3 bases at V and 4 bases at J; junction bases unmatched: 8. This CDR3 contains 15 residues. CDR3 in amino acids: CASSSLTSGKYEQYF. The CDR3 DNA follows: TGCGCCAGCAGCTCCCTGACTAGCGGCAAATACGAGCAGTACTTC.

The chain has TRBV7-3 and TRBJ2-5; D is unresolved. There are 13 residues in the CDR3. Trimming left V 2 bases short and J 4 bases short, with 8 bases between. CDR1 is SGHTA, CDR2 FQGTGA, per germline. The CDR3 is CASSLGPRETQYF. In DNA, the CDR3 is TGTGCCAGCAGCTTAGGTCCGCGAGAGACCCAGTACTTC.

The chain couples TRBV15 to TRBJ1-4; 9 bases line up with TRBD1. The CDR3 runs 16 residues. V trimming: 5 bases; J trimming: 8 bases; junction bases outside the gene matches: 12. Per the germline V gene, CDR1 is LNHNV and CDR2 is YYDKDF (reference sequence). CDR3 region: CATSSGQGNGREKLFF. The CDR3 DNA sequence: TGTGCCACCAGCTCAGGACAGGGGAACGGGCGGGAAAAACTGTTTTTT. Complete variable domain (other parts from reference TRBV15 and TRBJ1-4): DAMVIQNPRYQVTQFGKPVTLSCSQTLNHNVMYWYQQKSSQAPKLLFHYYDKDFNNEADTPDNFQSRRPNTSFCFLDIRSPGLGDTAMYLCATSSGQGNGREKLFFGSGTQLSVL.

J is TRBJ1-3 and V is TRBV6-1; D gene ambiguous. This CDR3 is built from 12 residues. Trimming took off 2 bases at V and 8 bases at J, with 7 bases between the two ends. CDR1 and CDR2 (germline): MNHNS, SASEGT. The chain's CDR3 is CASSERVDTIYF. CDR3 bases: TGTGCCAGCAGTGAACGGGTGGACACCATATATTTT.